The sample holds many counts of the clone carrying this T cell receptor (beta chain). TCRdb ran MiXCR on the 5' RACE reads and lists one entry per CDR3 protein. This table holds 46,000 or so distinct CDR3 sequences, around 4% found once. The data are from a study of neurological immune-mediated disorders. Between the trimmed V and J ends, which lost 0 bases and 2 bases, there was a span of 5 bases. Germline assignment: CDR1 SGHRS and CDR2 YFSETQ. The CDR3 is 13 amino acids. V is TRBV5-1 and J is TRBJ1-1; D is uncertain. The receptor's source is a woman in her sixties or seventies with multiple sclerosis. The sequencing sample was made of PBMCs. CDR3 DNA sequence: TGCGCCAGCAGCTTGGTGGCTAACACTGAAGCTTTCTTT. It is translated as CASSLVANTEAFF.